This is a list of T cell receptor beta chains from one sample in a study of glioma-infiltrating T cells. MiXCR, run by TCRdb on the multiplex PCR reads, gives a single entry per CDR3 protein. The repertoire holds about 1,800 distinct CDR3 sequences, with approximately 26% as singletons. The sample was glioma tissue, nonneoplastic brain tissue, or PBMCs (not recorded which). Every receptor here comes from a human donor with low-grade glioma or glioblastoma, undergoing nonglioma brain surgery, or in good health (not recorded which). Both conserved end residues are part of each CDR3. D genes are given only for firm matches. Clone size is shown for a subset of rows, as once, few, many or a class of expanded clone.

d_gene,v_gene,abundance,j_gene,len,CDR3aa,CDR3nt
NA,TRBV4-2,medium-sized,TRBJ1-6,16,CASSQALVGPNSPLHF,TGTGCCAGCAGCCAAGCCCTCGTGGGTCCAAATTCACCCCTCCACTTT
NA,TRBV15,medium-sized,TRBJ2-4,13,CATKGGTKNIQYF,TGTGCCACCAAGGGGGGAACCAAAAACATTCAGTACTTC
NA,TRBV9,few,TRBJ1-1,13,CASSLAAEGEAFF,TGTGCCAGCAGCCTGGCAGCTGAAGGAGAAGCTTTCTTT
NA,TRBV28,medium-sized,TRBJ2-1,14,CASWERGWDNEQFF,TGTGCCAGTTGGGAGAGGGGATGGGACAATGAGCAGTTCTTC
NA,TRBV7-2,large,TRBJ1-1,13,CASSLPPAIAAFF,TGTGCCAGCAGCCTCCCCCCTGCCATCGCAGCTTTCTTT
TRBD2,TRBV20-1,medium-sized,TRBJ2-7,15,CSARGKVAGPYEQYF,TGCAGTGCTAGAGGTAAAGTAGCGGGTCCCTACGAGCAGTACTTC
NA,TRBV19,NA,TRBJ2-5,13,CASSVRLAETQYF,TGTGCCAGTAGTGTCCGACTTGCTGAGACCCAGTACTTC
NA,TRBV4-3,medium-sized,TRBJ2-7,15,CASSQDGLSRGEQYF,TGCGCCAGCAGCCAAGATGGACTATCCCGTGGGGAGCAGTACTTC
NA,TRBV18,medium-sized,TRBJ2-7,11,CASSLGDEQYF,TGTGCCAGCTCGCTCGGGGACGAGCAGTACTTC
NA,TRBV27,large,TRBJ1-2,13,CASSFQGIGGYTF,TGTGCCAGCAGTTTTCAGGGTATCGGTGGCTACACCTTC
NA,TRBV5-4,NA,TRBJ1-2,13,CASSLDSRDGYTF,TGTGCCAGCAGCTTGGACAGCAGAGATGGCTACACCTTC
NA,TRBV19,few,TRBJ1-3,16,CASRGIGSQSGNTIYF,TGTGCCAGTCGAGGCATAGGGAGTCAGTCTGGAAACACCATATATTTT
TRBD2,TRBV6-2/TRBV6-3,NA,TRBJ2-1,17,CASKVVVPSGSRIEQFF,TGTGCCAGCAAGGTTGTGGTCCCTAGCGGGAGCAGGATTGAGCAGTTCTTC
TRBD2,TRBV20-1,medium-sized,TRBJ2-1,15,CSFIEREGLYNEQFF,TGCAGTTTTATCGAGCGGGAGGGCCTTTACAATGAGCAGTTCTTC
TRBD1,TRBV7-9,NA,TRBJ1-2,17,CASSLPGDTPRGNGYTF,TGTGCCAGCAGCTTACCTGGGGATACTCCCAGGGGGAATGGCTACACCTTC
NA,TRBV6-1,medium-sized,TRBJ2-3,17,CASSLGLGTGPTDTQYF,TGTGCCAGCAGTCTAGGGTTGGGGACGGGTCCCACAGATACGCAGTATTTT
TRBD1,TRBV28,NA,TRBJ1-2,14,CASSSEPTGEGYTF,TGTGCCAGCAGTTCCGAACCGACAGGGGAAGGCTACACATTC
NA,TRBV7-6,medium-sized,TRBJ2-7,12,CASSLGRSEQYF,TGTGCCAGCAGCTTAGGACGGTCCGAGCAGTACTTC
TRBD2,TRBV2,medium-sized,TRBJ2-1,14,CASTGTSGRHEQFF,TGTGCCAGTACCGGGACTAGCGGCAGGCATGAGCAGTTCTTC
NA,TRBV7-9,medium-sized,TRBJ1-1,13,CASSSGTTPEAFF,TGTGCCAGCAGCTCCGGGACAACGCCTGAAGCTTTCTTT
NA,TRBV28,NA,TRBJ2-5,16,CASTSTDWRGQGTQYF,TGTGCCAGCACTTCTACCGACTGGCGGGGGCAAGGGACCCAGTACTTC
TRBD1,TRBV27,hyperexpanded,TRBJ1-1,14,CASSSSGTGWVAFF,TGTGCCAGCAGTTCTTCCGGGACAGGGTGGGTAGCTTTCTTT
NA,TRBV5-8,medium-sized,TRBJ2-1,15,CASIRSRSSYNEQFF,TGTGCCAGCATCCGTTCCAGGAGCTCCTACAATGAGCAGTTCTTC
NA,TRBV4-3,NA,TRBJ2-7,12,CASSDPGGEQYF,TGCGCCAGCAGCGACCCGGGCGGGGAGCAGTACTTC
TRBD1,TRBV4-1,medium-sized,TRBJ1-2,15,CASSRTGGTNYGYTF,TGCGCCAGCAGTCGAACAGGGGGGACTAACTATGGCTACACCTTC
TRBD1,TRBV29-1,medium-sized,TRBJ1-1,13,CSVGQGARTEAFF,TGCAGCGTAGGACAGGGGGCTCGAACTGAAGCTTTCTTT
NA,TRBV7-8,medium-sized,TRBJ2-5,15,CASSLATLGFETQYF,TGTGCCAGCAGCTTAGCCACTCTGGGTTTTGAGACCCAGTACTTC
NA,TRBV28,large,TRBJ2-7,14,CASSLGGASYEQYF,TGTGCCAGCAGTTTGGGCGGGGCCTCCTACGAGCAGTACTTC
NA,TRBV5-4,few,TRBJ2-6,14,CASSSKPGANVLTF,TGTGCCAGCAGCTCAAAACCTGGGGCCAACGTCCTGACTTTC
TRBD2,TRBV4-2,few,TRBJ2-4,15,CASSQGEGNKNIQYF,TGTGCCAGCAGCCAGGGGGAGGGAAACAAAAACATTCAGTACTTC
NA,TRBV5-5,NA,TRBJ1-5,16,CASSLGLRGENQPQHF,TGTGCCAGCAGCTTAGGATTAAGAGGGGAAAATCAGCCCCAGCATTTT
TRBD2,TRBV6-5,once,TRBJ2-1,14,CDSSFSGRGNVQFF,TGTGACAGCAGTTTCAGCGGGAGAGGGAATGTGCAGTTCTTC
NA,TRBV7-8,NA,TRBJ2-2,15,CASNPEGGGTGELFF,TGTGCCAGCAACCCAGAGGGGGGGGGCACCGGGGAGCTGTTTTTT
NA,TRBV7-2,NA,TRBJ2-7,14,CASSSLSGWGEEYF,TGTGCCAGCAGCTCCCTCAGCGGGTGGGGAGAGGAGTACTTC
TRBD2,TRBV10-1,NA,TRBJ2-3,15,CASSERREGLYTQYF,TGCGCCAGCAGTGAGAGGAGGGAGGGCCTGTATACGCAGTATTTT
NA,TRBV20-1,large,TRBJ1-1,16,CSASWGRGWGNTEAFF,TGCAGTGCTAGTTGGGGACGGGGCTGGGGGAACACTGAAGCTTTCTTT
NA,TRBV27,medium-sized,TRBJ2-7,13,CASSFHSDYEQYF,TGTGCCAGCAGTTTTCACAGCGACTACGAGCAGTACTTC
NA,TRBV7-2,NA,TRBJ2-2,16,CASSLAAPLRTGELFF,TGTGCCAGCAGCTTAGCGGCGCCCCTAAGGACGGGGGAGCTGTTTTTT
NA,TRBV5-6,NA,TRBJ1-1,12,CASSLGMGEAFF,TGTGCCAGCAGCTTGGGGATGGGGGAAGCTTTCTTT
NA,TRBV3-1,NA,TRBJ2-1,15,CASSHFEAAYNEQFF,TGTGCCAGCAGCCATTTTGAAGCGGCCTACAATGAGCAGTTCTTC
NA,TRBV28,medium-sized,TRBJ1-2,13,CASSPLDSYGYTF,TGTGCCAGCAGTCCCTTAGACAGCTATGGCTACACCTTC
NA,TRBV9,medium-sized,TRBJ1-1,17,CASSPAGEETENTEAFF,TGTGCCAGCAGCCCCGCAGGAGAGGAGACAGAGAACACTGAAGCTTTCTTT
TRBD1,TRBV28,large,TRBJ1-1,15,CASSLRLDRGDEAFF,TGTGCCAGCAGTTTACGCCTGGACAGGGGGGATGAAGCTTTCTTT
TRBD2,TRBV28,NA,TRBJ2-1,19,CASTLPGLAGESSYNEQFF,TGTGCCAGCACCTTGCCGGGGCTAGCGGGAGAGAGCTCCTACAATGAGCAGTTCTTC
TRBD1,TRBV20-1,medium-sized,TRBJ1-1,13,CRASGQVNTEAFF,TGCAGAGCTTCGGGACAGGTGAACACTGAAGCTTTCTTT
NA,TRBV7-9,medium-sized,TRBJ1-5,14,CASSLQGSDQPQHF,TGTGCCAGCAGCCTCCAGGGTTCTGATCAGCCCCAGCATTTT